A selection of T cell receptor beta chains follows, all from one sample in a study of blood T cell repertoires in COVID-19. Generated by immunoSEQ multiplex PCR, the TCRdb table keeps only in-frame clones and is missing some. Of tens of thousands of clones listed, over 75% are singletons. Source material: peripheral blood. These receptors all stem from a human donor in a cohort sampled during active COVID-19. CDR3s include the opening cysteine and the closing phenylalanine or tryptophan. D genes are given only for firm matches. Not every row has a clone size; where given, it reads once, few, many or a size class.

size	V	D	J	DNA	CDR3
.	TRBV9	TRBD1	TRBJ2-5	TGTGCCAGCAGCACACGGACAGGGGGTCGAGAGACCCAGTACTTC	CASSTRTGGRETQYF
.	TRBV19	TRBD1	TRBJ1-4	TGTGCCAGTAGTATAGACTGGGACAGATTTGAAAAACTGTTTTTT	CASSIDWDRFEKLFF
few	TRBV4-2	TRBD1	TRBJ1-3	TGTGCCAGCAGCCAAGTGGGCCCGGGACAGGGCTCTGGAAACACCATATATTTT	CASSQVGPGQGSGNTIYF
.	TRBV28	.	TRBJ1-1	TGTGCCAGCAGTTCCTGGGGGTGGACAGTTGAAGCTTTCTTT	CASSSWGWTVEAFF
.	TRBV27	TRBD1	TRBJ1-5	TGTGCCAGCAGTTTCCGGACAGGGGGCAATCAGCCCCAGCATTTT	CASSFRTGGNQPQHF
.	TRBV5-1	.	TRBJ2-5	TGCGCCAGCAGCGCGGGACAGAGGTTTTTATTTAAGGAGACCCAGTACTTC	CASSAGQRFLFKETQYF
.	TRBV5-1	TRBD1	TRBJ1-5	TGCGCCAGCAGCTTGGGCCCGACAGGGGCCGAAGGTCAGCCCCAGCATTTT	CASSLGPTGAEGQPQHF
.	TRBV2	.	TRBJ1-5	TGTGCCAGCAGTGATTGGGGGGTTCAGCCCCAGCATTTT	CASSDWGVQPQHF
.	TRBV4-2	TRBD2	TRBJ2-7	TGTGCCAGCAGCCGGGACCCGGGACTAGCGAAATACGAGCAGTACTTC	CASSRDPGLAKYEQYF
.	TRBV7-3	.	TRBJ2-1	TGTGCCAGCAGCTCCCCGTTAGAGGTCGAAGGTAATGAGCAGTTCTTC	CASSSPLEVEGNEQFF
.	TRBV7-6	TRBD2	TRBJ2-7	TGTGCCAGCAGCATAGGGACTAGCGGGGGGAACCGACAGGCCTACGAGCAGTACTTC	CASSIGTSGGNRQAYEQYF
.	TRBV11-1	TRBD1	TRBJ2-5	TGTGCCAGCAGCTCTTATGGACAGGGGGTAGAGACCCAGTACTTC	CASSSYGQGVETQYF
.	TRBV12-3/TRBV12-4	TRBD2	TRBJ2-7	TGTGCCAGCAGTCCGGGGGGTGGCGAGCAGTACTTC	CASSPGGGEQYF
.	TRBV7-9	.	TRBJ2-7	TGTGCCAGCAGCTTAGTCTCCGGACAGCGTTACGAGCAGTACTTC	CASSLVSGQRYEQYF
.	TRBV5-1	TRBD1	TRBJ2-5	TGCGCCAGCAGCACCGCGACAGGGAAGGAGACCCAGTACTTC	CASSTATGKETQYF
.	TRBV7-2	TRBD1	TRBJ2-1	TGTGCCAGCAGCCCAGACAGGGGTTCCTACAATGAGCAGTTCTTC	CASSPDRGSYNEQFF
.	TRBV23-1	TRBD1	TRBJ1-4	TGCGCCAGCGGCCCCGGGACAGGGCTTTTCGGAAAACTGTTTTTT	CASGPGTGLFGKLFF
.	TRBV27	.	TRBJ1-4	TGTGCCAGCAGTTTAGGTGACAGCCTGGGGAAAATTCGTGGAAAACTGTTTTTT	CASSLGDSLGKIRGKLFF
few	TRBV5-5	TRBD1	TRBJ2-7	TGTGCCAGCAGCTTAAGATCGGGGACAGGGTCCCACGAGCAGTACTTC	CASSLRSGTGSHEQYF
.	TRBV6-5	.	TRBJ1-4	TGTGCCAGCAGTAAACAAGGACAGCTAAATGAAAAACTGTTTTTT	CASSKQGQLNEKLFF
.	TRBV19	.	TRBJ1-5	TGTGCCAGTAGTGACGTGGGACAAGGTAAGGGTCAGCCCCAGCATTTT	CASSDVGQGKGQPQHF
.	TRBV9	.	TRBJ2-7	TGTGCCAGCAGCGTAGGAGGAGGACAGACATACGAGCAGTACTTC	CASSVGGGQTYEQYF
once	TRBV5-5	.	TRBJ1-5	TGTGCCAGCAGCTTGGCAGGGAATAGCAATCAGCCCCAGCATTTT	CASSLAGNSNQPQHF
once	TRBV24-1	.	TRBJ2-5	TGTGCCACCAGTGGCTCACAGGAGACGGAGACCCAGTACTTC	CATSGSQETETQYF
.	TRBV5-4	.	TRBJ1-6	TGTGCCAGCAGCTTGGATCAGGAATGGAATGCACCCCTCCACTTT	CASSLDQEWNAPLHF
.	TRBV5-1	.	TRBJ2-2	TGCGCCAGCAGCTTGGTTGCGGGGGCCGCCGGGGAGCTGTTTTTT	CASSLVAGAAGELFF
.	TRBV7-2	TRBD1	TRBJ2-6	TGTGCCAGTGACAGGGCTGGGGCCAACGTCCTGACTTTC	CASDRAGANVLTF
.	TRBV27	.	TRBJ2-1	TGTGCCAGTACTCCCTGGCGGGATGCCCCCTACAATGAGCAGTTCTTC	CASTPWRDAPYNEQFF
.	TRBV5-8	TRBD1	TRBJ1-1	TGTGCCAGCAGCTCAGGACAGGCGGCGGGGCGGGGCACTGAAGCTTTCTTT	CASSSGQAAGRGTEAFF
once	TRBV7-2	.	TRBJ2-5	TGTGCCAGCAGCTACGGACAGCAAGAGACCCAGTACTTC	CASSYGQQETQYF
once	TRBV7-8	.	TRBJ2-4	TGTGCCAGCAGCTTAGGCCGGGTCCTAGCCAAAAACATTCAGTACTTC	CASSLGRVLAKNIQYF
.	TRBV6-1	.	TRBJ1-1	TGTGCCAGCAGTGAAGCAAACAGGGTCACTGAAGCTTTCTTT	CASSEANRVTEAFF
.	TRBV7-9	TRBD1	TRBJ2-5	TGTGCCAGCAGCTTAGCTGGACAGGGGTTTGGGGAGACCCAGTACTTC	CASSLAGQGFGETQYF
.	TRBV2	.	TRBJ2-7	TGTGCCAGCAGTGTTCGGGACTCCTACGAGCAGTACTTC	CASSVRDSYEQYF
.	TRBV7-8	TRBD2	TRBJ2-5	TGTGCCAGCAGCCCTAGCGGCCAAGAGACCCAGTACTTC	CASSPSGQETQYF
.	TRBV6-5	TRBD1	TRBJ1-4	TGTGCCAGCAGTTACGGGTCGGGACAGGGTAATGAAAAACTGTTTTTT	CASSYGSGQGNEKLFF
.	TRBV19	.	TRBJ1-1	TGTGCCAGTAGTAAGTGGAAAGGGGACACTGAAGCTTTCTTT	CASSKWKGDTEAFF
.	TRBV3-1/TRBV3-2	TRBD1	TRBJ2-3	TGTGCCAGCAGCCACAACAGGGGGACAGATACGCAGTATTTT	CASSHNRGTDTQYF
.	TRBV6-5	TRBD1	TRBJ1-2	TGTGCCAGCAGTAGACAGGGGAATAACTATGGCTACACCTTC	CASSRQGNNYGYTF
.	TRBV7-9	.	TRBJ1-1	TGTGCCAGCAGCTTGATTACAGGGTACGACACTGAAGCTTTCTTT	CASSLITGYDTEAFF
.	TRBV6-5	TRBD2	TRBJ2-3	TGTGCCAGCAGTCCCGGGACTAAAAGCACAGATACGCAGTATTTT	CASSPGTKSTDTQYF
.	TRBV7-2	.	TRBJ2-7	TGTGCCAGCAGCTTAGGGCGGCTCTCCTACGAGCAGTACTTC	CASSLGRLSYEQYF
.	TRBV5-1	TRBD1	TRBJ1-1	TGCGCCAGCAGCTCCGCAGGGGGCACTGAAGCTTTCTTT	CASSSAGGTEAFF
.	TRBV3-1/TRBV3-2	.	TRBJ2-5	TGTGCCAGCAGCCAAAGGGGAAGGGAGACCCAGTACTTC	CASSQRGRETQYF
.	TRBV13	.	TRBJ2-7	TGTGCCAGCAGCTTGGGGGGACAGACCCACGAGCAGTACTTC	CASSLGGQTHEQYF
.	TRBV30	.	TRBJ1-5	TGTGCCTGGAGTTCGGGGTTCAATCAGCCCCAGCATTTT	CAWSSGFNQPQHF
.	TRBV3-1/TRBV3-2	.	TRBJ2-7	TGTGCCAGCAGCCATACGGGACTTAACTACGAGCAGTACTTC	CASSHTGLNYEQYF
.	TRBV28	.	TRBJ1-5	TGTGCCAGCAGTTTTTCAGGCAGGGATAGCAATCAGCCCCAGCATTTT	CASSFSGRDSNQPQHF
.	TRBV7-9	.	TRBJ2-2	TGTGCCAGCAGCTTATACCCGGGACAGAACACCGGGGAGCTGTTTTTT	CASSLYPGQNTGELFF